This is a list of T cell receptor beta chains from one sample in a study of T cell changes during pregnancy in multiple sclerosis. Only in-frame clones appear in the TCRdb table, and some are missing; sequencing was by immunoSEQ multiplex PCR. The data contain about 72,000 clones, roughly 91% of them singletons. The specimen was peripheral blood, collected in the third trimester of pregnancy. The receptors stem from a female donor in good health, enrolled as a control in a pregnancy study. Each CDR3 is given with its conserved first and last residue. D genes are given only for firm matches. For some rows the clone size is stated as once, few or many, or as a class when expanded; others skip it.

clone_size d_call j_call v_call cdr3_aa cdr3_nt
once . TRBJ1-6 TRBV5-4 CASSLQGSHSPLHF TGTGCCAGCAGCCTACAGGGTTCTCATTCACCCCTCCACTTT
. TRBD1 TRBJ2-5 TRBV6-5 CASSSTKGARETQYF TGTGCCAGCAGTTCCACAAAGGGGGCCAGAGAGACCCAGTACTTC
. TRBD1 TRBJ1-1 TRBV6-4 CASSIQGGTEAFF TGTGCCAGCAGTATACAGGGGGGGACTGAAGCTTTCTTT
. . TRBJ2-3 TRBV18 CASSQKQGYTQYF TGTGCCAGCTCACAGAAACAGGGATATACGCAGTATTTT
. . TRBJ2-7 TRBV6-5 CASRRQRGSEQYF TGTGCCAGCAGACGACAGCGAGGCAGCGAGCAGTACTTC
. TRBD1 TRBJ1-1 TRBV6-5 CASRYRDRGLNTEAFF TGTGCCAGCAGATACCGGGACAGGGGGTTGAACACTGAAGCTTTCTTT
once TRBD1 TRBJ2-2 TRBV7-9 CASSLGQGDTGELFF TGTGCCAGCAGCTTGGGACAGGGGGACACCGGGGAGCTGTTTTTT
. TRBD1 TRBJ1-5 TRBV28 CASGTEDRGSQHF TGTGCCAGCGGCACTGAAGACAGGGGGTCCCAGCATTTT
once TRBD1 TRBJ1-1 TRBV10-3 CAIRAQGALGGEAFF TGTGCCATCAGAGCCCAGGGGGCGCTTGGTGGTGAAGCTTTCTTT
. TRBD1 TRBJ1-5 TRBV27 CASRQDRGGQPQHF TGTGCCAGCCGCCAGGACAGGGGAGGTCAGCCCCAGCATTTT
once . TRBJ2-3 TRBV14 CASSQRASGTDTQYF TGTGCCAGCAGCCAAAGGGCTAGCGGCACAGATACGCAGTATTTT
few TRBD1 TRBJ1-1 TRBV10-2 CASRRGQGNTEAFF TGCGCCAGCAGGAGGGGACAGGGTAACACTGAAGCTTTCTTT
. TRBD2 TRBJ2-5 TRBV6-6 CASSSIGSGRTQYF TGTGCCAGCAGTTCCATAGGTAGCGGGCGGACCCAGTACTTC
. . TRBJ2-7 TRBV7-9 CASSSEMNYEQYF TGTGCCAGCAGCTCCGAGATGAACTACGAGCAGTACTTC
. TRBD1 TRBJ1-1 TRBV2 CASSEQGANTEAFF TGTGCCAGCAGCGAACAGGGGGCGAACACTGAAGCTTTCTTT
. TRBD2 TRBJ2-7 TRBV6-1 CASTSGTSEHEQYF TGTGCCAGCACCTCCGGGACTAGCGAACACGAGCAGTACTTC
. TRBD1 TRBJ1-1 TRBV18 CASSPGQAGLIGTEAFF TGTGCCAGCTCACCGGGACAGGCTGGCTTAATAGGCACTGAAGCTTTCTTT
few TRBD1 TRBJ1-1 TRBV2 CASSERSQGARKAFF TGTGCCAGCAGTGAAAGGAGCCAGGGGGCGCGTAAAGCTTTCTTT
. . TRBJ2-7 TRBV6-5 CASCPGSAPSYEQYF TGTGCCAGCTGTCCAGGTTCTGCGCCCTCCTACGAGCAGTACTTC
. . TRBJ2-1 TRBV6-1 CASNPIRTLNEQFF TGTGCCAGCAACCCCATTAGGACACTAAATGAGCAGTTCTTC
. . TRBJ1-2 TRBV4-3 CASSQTGSYGYTF TGCGCCAGCAGCCAGACAGGCTCCTATGGCTACACCTTC
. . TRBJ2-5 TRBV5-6 CASSLARQGKETQYF TGTGCCAGCAGCTTGGCGAGGCAGGGAAAAGAGACCCAGTACTTC
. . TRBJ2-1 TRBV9 CASSIKGNEQFF TGTGCCAGCAGCATAAAGGGGAATGAGCAGTTCTTC
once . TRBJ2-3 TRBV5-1 CASSLRTDLTDTQYF TGCGCCAGCAGCTTAAGGACAGATCTCACAGATACGCAGTATTTT
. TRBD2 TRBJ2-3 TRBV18 CASSGGVETEWTADTQYF TGTGCCAGCTCCGGGGGGGTGGAGACAGAATGGACCGCAGATACGCAGTATTTT
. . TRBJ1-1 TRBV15 CATSPRTRAENTEAFF TGTGCCACCAGCCCGAGGACCAGGGCCGAGAACACTGAAGCTTTCTTT
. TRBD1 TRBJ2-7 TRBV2 CASFFGTGNYEQYF TGTGCCAGCTTTTTCGGGACAGGGAACTACGAGCAGTACTTC
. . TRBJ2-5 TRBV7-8 CASSETEVGKTQYF TGTGCCAGCAGCGAAACGGAGGTTGGGAAGACCCAGTACTTC
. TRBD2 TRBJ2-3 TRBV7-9 CASSLGEGRNTDTQYF TGTGCCAGCAGCTTAGGGGAGGGTCGGAACACAGATACGCAGTATTTT
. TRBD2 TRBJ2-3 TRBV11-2 CASSSGRDPDTQYF TGTGCCAGCAGTAGCGGGAGGGACCCAGATACGCAGTATTTT
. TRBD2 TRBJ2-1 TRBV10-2 CASSSSGSLYNEQFF TGCGCCAGCAGTTCAAGCGGGAGCCTTTACAATGAGCAGTTCTTC
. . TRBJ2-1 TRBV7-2 CASSPNRVGEQFF TGTGCCAGCAGCCCAAACAGGGTCGGTGAGCAGTTCTTC
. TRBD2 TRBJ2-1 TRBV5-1 CASSFKLAGSLNEQFF TGCGCCAGCAGCTTTAAACTAGCGGGAAGCTTAAATGAGCAGTTCTTC
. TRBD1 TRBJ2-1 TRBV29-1 CSVHSVTGGTYNEQFF TGCAGCGTCCACAGTGTGACAGGGGGCACCTACAATGAGCAGTTCTTC
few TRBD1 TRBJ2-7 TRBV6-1 CASSVRTGPGREQYF TGTGCCAGCAGTGTCCGGACAGGGCCGGGGCGCGAGCAGTACTTC
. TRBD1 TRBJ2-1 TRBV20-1 CSARQGDEQFF TGCAGTGCCAGACAGGGCGATGAGCAGTTCTTC
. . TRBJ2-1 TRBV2 CASSETYGNEQFF TGTGCCAGCAGTGAAACCTATGGCAATGAGCAGTTCTTC